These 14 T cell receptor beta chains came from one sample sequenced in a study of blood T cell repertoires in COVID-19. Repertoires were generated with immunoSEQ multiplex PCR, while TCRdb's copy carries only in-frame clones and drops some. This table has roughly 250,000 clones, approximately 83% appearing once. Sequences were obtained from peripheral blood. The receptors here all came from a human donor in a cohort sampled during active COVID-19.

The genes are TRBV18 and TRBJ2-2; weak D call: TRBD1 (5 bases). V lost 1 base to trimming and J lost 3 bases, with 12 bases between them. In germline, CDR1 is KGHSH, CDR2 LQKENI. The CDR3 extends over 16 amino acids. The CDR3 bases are TGTGCCAGCTCACCACGGCGGTCAGGGCACACCGGGGAGCTGTTTTTT. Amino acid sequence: CASSPRRSGHTGELFF.

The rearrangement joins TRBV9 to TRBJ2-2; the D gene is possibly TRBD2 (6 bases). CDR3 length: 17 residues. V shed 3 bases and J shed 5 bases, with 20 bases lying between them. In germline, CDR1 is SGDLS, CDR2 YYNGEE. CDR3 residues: CASSAGGTANPTGELFF. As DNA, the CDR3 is TGTGCCAGCAGCGCAGGCGGGACCGCGAATCCGACCGGGGAGCTGTTTTTT.

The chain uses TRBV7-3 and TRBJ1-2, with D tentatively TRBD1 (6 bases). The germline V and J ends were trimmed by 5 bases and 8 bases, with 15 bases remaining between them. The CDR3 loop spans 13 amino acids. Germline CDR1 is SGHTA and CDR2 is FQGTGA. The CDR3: CASSTNREMGYTF. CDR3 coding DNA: TGTGCCAGCAGCACAAACAGGGAGATGGGCTACACCTTC.

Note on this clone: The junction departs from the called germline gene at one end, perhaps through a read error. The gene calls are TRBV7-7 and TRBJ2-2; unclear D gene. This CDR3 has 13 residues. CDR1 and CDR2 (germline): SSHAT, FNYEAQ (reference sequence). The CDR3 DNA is TGTGCTAGCAGCTTAGTCCCCTTCGGGGAGCTGTTTTTT. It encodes CASSLVPFGELFF.

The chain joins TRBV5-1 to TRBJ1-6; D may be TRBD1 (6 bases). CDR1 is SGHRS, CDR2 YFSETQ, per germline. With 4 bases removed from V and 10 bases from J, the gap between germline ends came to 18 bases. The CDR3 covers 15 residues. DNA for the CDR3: TGCGCCAGCAGCGGGATAGGGGGACGTAACTCACCCCTCCACTTT. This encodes CASSGIGGRNSPLHF.

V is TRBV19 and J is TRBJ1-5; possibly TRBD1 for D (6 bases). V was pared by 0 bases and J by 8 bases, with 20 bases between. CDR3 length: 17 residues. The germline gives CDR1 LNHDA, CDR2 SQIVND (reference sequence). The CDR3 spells CASSIDPGGRDTEPQHF. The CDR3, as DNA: TGTGCCAGTAGTATAGATCCGGGGGGCAGGGACACGGAGCCCCAGCATTTT.

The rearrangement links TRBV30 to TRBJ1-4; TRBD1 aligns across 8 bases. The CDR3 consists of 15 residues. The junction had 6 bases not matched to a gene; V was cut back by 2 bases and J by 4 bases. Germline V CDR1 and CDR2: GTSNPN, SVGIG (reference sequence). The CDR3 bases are TGTGCCTGGAGTATCCGGACAGGGTATAATGAAAAACTGTTTTTT. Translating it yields CAWSIRTGYNEKLFF.

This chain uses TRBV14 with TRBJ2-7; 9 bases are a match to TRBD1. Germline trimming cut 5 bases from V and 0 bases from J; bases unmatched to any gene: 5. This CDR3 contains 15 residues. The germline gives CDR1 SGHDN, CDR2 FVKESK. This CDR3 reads CASSTYRGLSYEQYF. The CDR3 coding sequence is TGTGCCAGCAGCACTTACAGGGGGCTCTCCTACGAGCAGTACTTC.

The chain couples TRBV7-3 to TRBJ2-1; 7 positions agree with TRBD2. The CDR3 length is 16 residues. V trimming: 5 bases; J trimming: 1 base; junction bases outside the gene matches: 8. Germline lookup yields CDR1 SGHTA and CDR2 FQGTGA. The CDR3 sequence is CASSPRTSFSYNEQFF. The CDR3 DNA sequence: TGTGCCAGCAGCCCTAGGACTAGTTTTTCCTACAATGAGCAGTTCTTC.

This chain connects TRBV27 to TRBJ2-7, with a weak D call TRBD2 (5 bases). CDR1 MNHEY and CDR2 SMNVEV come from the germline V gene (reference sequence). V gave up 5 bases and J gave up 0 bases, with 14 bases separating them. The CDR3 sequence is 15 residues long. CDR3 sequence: CASSERSASSYEQYF. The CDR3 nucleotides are TGTGCCAGCAGTGAACGTAGCGCAAGCTCCTACGAGCAGTACTTC.

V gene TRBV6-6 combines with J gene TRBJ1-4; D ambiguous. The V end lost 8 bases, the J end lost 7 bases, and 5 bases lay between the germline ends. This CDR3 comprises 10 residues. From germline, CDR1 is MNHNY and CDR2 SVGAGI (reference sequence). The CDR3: CASWSEKLFF. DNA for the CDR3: TGTGCCAGCTGGAGTGAAAAACTGTTTTTT.

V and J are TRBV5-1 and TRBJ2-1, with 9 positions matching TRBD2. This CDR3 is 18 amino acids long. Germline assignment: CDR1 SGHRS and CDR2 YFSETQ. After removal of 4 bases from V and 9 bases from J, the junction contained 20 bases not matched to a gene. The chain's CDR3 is CASSTGTWKAGGPGEQFF. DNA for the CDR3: TGCGCCAGCAGCACAGGGACCTGGAAGGCGGGAGGGCCAGGTGAGCAGTTCTTC.

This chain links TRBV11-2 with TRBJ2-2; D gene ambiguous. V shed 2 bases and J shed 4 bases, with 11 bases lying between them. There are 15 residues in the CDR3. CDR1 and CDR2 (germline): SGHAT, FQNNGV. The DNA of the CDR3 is TGTGCCAGCAGCTTATCCGGATTAGCCACCGGGGAGCTGTTTTTT. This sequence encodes CASSLSGLATGELFF.

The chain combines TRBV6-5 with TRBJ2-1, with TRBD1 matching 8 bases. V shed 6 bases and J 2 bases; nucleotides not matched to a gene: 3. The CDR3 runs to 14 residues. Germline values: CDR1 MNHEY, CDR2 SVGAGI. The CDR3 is CASRGTGAYNEQFF. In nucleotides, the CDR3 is TGTGCCAGCAGAGGGACAGGCGCCTACAATGAGCAGTTCTTC.